This paragraph reports one TCR beta chain. The data stem from a study of shared T cell receptors in the human thymus. The germline CDR1 and CDR2 sequences are SGDLS and YYNGEE. CDR3 size: 18 residues. Trimming removed 3 bases at V and 0 bases at J, with 19 bases between. Assay used: immunoSEQ multiplex PCR; TCRdb lists only in-frame clones, some missing. Of hundreds of thousands of clones in the sample, 70% to 90% were seen once. This sample was shared with a second study, whose subject was human thymus T cells. This second study says: Donors consisted of healthy Finnish infants (having corrective surgery for congenital heart defects).

The rearrangement uses TRBV9 and TRBJ2-1; D is possibly TRBD2 (5 bases). The TCR comes from a boy younger than two with a congenital heart defect. Sequencing was performed on thymocytes. CDR3 in DNA: TGTGCCAGCAGCGCGGAAAGAGTGAGGGAAGACTCCTACAATGAGCAGTTCTTC. The encoded protein is CASSAERVREDSYNEQFF.